This T cell receptor (beta chain) was observed in a study of T cells after somatic rescue of genetic block. The CDR3 loop spans 10 amino acids. With 2 bases removed from V and 3 bases from J, the gap between germline ends came to 0 bases. Germline V gene data show CDR1 as SGHDT and CDR2 as YYEEEE. Produced via immunoSEQ multiplex PCR; TCRdb's table is partial and in-frame only. In the table there are roughly 58,000 clones, approximately 96% of which are singletons. The TCR sequence derives from a child less than two years old. V is TRBV5-6 and J is TRBJ2-7; D gene uncertain. Material: peripheral blood mononuclear cells (PBMCs). The CDR3 spells CASSFYEQYF. The CDR3 DNA reads as TGTGCCAGCAGCTTCTACGAGCAGTACTTC.